A selection of T cell receptor beta chains follows, all from one sample in a study of control samples from healthy donors and cancer patients. Generated by immunoSEQ multiplex PCR, the TCRdb table keeps only in-frame clones and is missing some. Of about 89,000 clones detected, 85% to 90% appear once; the ten largest clones hold more than 2%. Material: blood. Receptors were obtained from a middle-aged woman in good health. Both conserved end residues are part of each CDR3. A D gene is named only where the DNA matches it firmly. Clone size is shown for a subset of rows, as once, few, many or a class of expanded clone.

NA | TRBJ1-6 | NA | TRBV6-5 | TGTGCCAGCATGGGAAGCGGCTCCTATAATTCACCCCTCCACTTT | CASMGSGSYNSPLHF
NA | TRBJ2-2 | TRBD1 | TRBV6-6 | TGTGCCAGCAGGGGGACAGGGCGAGAATGGGAGCTGTTTTTT | CASRGTGREWELFF
NA | TRBJ2-4 | NA | TRBV19 | TGTGCCAGTAGTATAGGTGGGGGCGGAAAGCCCAAAAACATTCAGTACTTC | CASSIGGGGKPKNIQYF
NA | TRBJ2-2 | NA | TRBV13 | TGTGCCAGCAGCTTAGGGAAACTCTACACCGGGGAGCTGTTTTTT | CASSLGKLYTGELFF
NA | TRBJ1-2 | NA | TRBV7-9 | TGTGCCAGCAGCTCAGGCGACTATGGCTACACCTTC | CASSSGDYGYTF
NA | TRBJ1-1 | NA | TRBV25-1 | TGTGCCAGCAGTCCACCGACAGTAAACACTGAAGCTTTCTTT | CASSPPTVNTEAFF
NA | TRBJ1-6 | NA | TRBV6-6 | TGTGCCAGCGTCCGGGACCGCGATAATTCACCCCTCCACTTT | CASVRDRDNSPLHF
once | TRBJ2-3 | NA | TRBV6-1 | TGTGCCAGCAGTGCGGGTGTTCGGACTACCCGGGGTGCAGATACGCAGTATTTT | CASSAGVRTTRGADTQYF
NA | TRBJ1-1 | NA | TRBV6-5 | TGTGCCAGCAGCTTGACAGCCATGAACACTGAAGCTTTCTTT | CASSLTAMNTEAFF
once | TRBJ1-2 | TRBD1 | TRBV7-9 | TGTGCCAGCAGCTTTCGGGGGACAGGCAACTATGGCTACACCTTC | CASSFRGTGNYGYTF
few | TRBJ1-6 | TRBD1 | TRBV5-1 | TGCGCCAGCAGCTCGGACAGGAGAATGTATAATTCACCCCTCCACTTT | CASSSDRRMYNSPLHF
NA | TRBJ2-6 | TRBD1 | TRBV4-3 | TGCGCCAGCAGCCAAGATCTTCCAAACCCGGGACAGGGATTTGCTGGGGCCAACGTCCTGACTTTC | CASSQDLPNPGQGFAGANVLTF
NA | TRBJ2-1 | TRBD2 | TRBV7-2 | TGTGCCAGCAGGACTAGCGGGGGGGCCGGATATGAGCAGTTCTTC | CASRTSGGAGYEQFF
NA | TRBJ2-5 | NA | TRBV7-6 | TGTGCCAGCAGCTTAGAGCCGGGTTTCCAAGAGACCCAGTACTTC | CASSLEPGFQETQYF
NA | TRBJ1-6 | NA | TRBV5-1 | TGCGCCAGCAGCATACAGGGAGAGGGGAATTCACCCCTCCACTTT | CASSIQGEGNSPLHF
NA | TRBJ1-2 | NA | TRBV5-1 | TGCGCCAGCAGCTTGGCTGGTGCTCGTTCGGGCTACACCTTC | CASSLAGARSGYTF
NA | TRBJ1-1 | TRBD1 | TRBV5-6 | TGTGCCAGCAGTCAATCAGGGGGCACTGAAGCTTTCTTT | CASSQSGGTEAFF
NA | TRBJ1-1 | NA | TRBV6-5 | TGTGCCAGCAGCCCCGGGTGGAAGAACACTGAAGCTTTCTTT | CASSPGWKNTEAFF
few | TRBJ2-7 | NA | TRBV19 | TGTGCCAGTAGTTCGGGCAGGAACGTCGACGAGCAGTACTTC | CASSSGRNVDEQYF
few | TRBJ2-7 | NA | TRBV5-4 | TGTGCCAGCAGCCTTGGGGTAGGGTACGAGCAGTACTTC | CASSLGVGYEQYF
NA | TRBJ1-1 | NA | TRBV7-2 | TGTGCCAGCAGGAGGGAACCGGGACTCAGAGGGACTGAAGCTTTCTTT | CASRREPGLRGTEAFF
once | TRBJ1-4 | NA | TRBV7-9 | TGTGCCAGCAGCCCACCTGCGGTGGCAGGTCTGTTTTTT | CASSPPAVAGLFF
NA | TRBJ2-4 | TRBD1 | TRBV7-2 | TGTGCTTCGGGGCCGGGACAGGGTAACATTCAGTACTTC | CASGPGQGNIQYF
NA | TRBJ1-2 | TRBD1 | TRBV5-1 | TGCGCCAGCAGCTGGACGACAGGGGGCTCTGGCTACACCTTC | CASSWTTGGSGYTF